This T cell receptor (beta chain) was observed in a study of blood T cell repertoires in COVID-19. Study-wide context: Some COVID-19 samples were acute and others convalescent; all came from the United States, Italy and Spain. The cDNA or gDNA used as material had been derived from T cells, B-cell-depleted T cells, or PBMCs.

Enrollment of patients from Seattle took place during active infection, with longitudinal follow-up. CDR1 and CDR2 from the germline V gene are ENHRY and SYGVKD. The ends lost 10 bases at V and 2 bases at J; junction bases unmatched: 19. The CDR3 extends over 17 amino acids. Produced via immunoSEQ multiplex PCR; TCRdb's table is partial and in-frame only. The sample has over 200,000 clones; about nine tenths are singletons. The receptor comes from a man aged 50-60 years with COVID-19, enrolled during active disease. The chain joins TRBV10-3 to TRBJ2-7; 8 bases are shared with TRBD2. Specimen: peripheral blood. The CDR3 spells CATGESGTRGKPYEQYF. CDR3 DNA sequence: TGTGCCACCGGGGAATCCGGGACTAGGGGAAAACCCTACGAGCAGTACTTC.